This T cell receptor (beta chain) comes out of a study of shared clonotypes between healthy human individuals. On the study more broadly: There were three CD4 naive, three CD4 memory, two CD8 naive and one CD8 memory plates per donor. Study-wide results and limits: Clonotypes that were shared across a handful of donors made up about 4.5% of naive CD4 clonotypes.

Of note for this clone: Antigen unknown.

Source study methods: Filtering was not the same, since immunoSEQ gave junction-only sequences without quality scores. Generated by immunoSEQ multiplex PCR, the TCRdb table keeps only in-frame clones and is missing some. V, J and clone size are those of that table, while D and trimming were read from the DNA. The data hold about 960,000 clones, with 76% observed a single time. The source of this sequence is a man younger than 35 in good health. Sequenced sample: memory CD4+ T cells sorted from blood. Regarding subset: CD45RA-negative fraction.

CDR3: CASNFGNTEAFF. The CDR3 coding sequence is TGTGCCAGCAACTTTGGGAACACTGAAGCTTTCTTT. The rearrangement joins TRBV2 to TRBJ1-1; no definite D call. From germline, CDR1 is SNHLY and CDR2 FYNNEI. CDR3 length: 12 residues. V lost 7 bases, J lost 1 base, and 7 bases lay in between. The full variable domain, its missing parts supplied by reference TRBV2 and TRBJ1-1, is EPEVTQTPSHQVTQMGQEVILRCVPISNHLYFYWYRQILGQKVEFLVSFYNNEISEKSEIFDDQFSVERPDGSNFTLKIRSTKLEDSAMYFCASNFGNTEAFFGQGTRLTVV.